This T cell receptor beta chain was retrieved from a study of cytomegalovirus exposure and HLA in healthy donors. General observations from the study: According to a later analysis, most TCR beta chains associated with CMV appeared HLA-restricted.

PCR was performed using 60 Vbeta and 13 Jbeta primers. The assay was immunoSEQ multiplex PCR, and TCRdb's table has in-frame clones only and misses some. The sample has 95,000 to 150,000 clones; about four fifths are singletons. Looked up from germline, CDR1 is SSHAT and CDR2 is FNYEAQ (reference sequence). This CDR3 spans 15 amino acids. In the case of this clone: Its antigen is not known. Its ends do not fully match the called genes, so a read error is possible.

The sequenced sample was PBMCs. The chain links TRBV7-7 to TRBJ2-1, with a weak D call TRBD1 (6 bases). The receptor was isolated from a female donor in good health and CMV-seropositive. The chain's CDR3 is CASSLGHTGYNEQFF. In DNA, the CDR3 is TGTGCTAGCAGCTTAGGACACACAGGGTACAATGAGCAGTTCTTC. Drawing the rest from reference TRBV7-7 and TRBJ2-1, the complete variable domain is GAGVSQSPRYKVTKRGQDVTLRCDPISSHATLYWYQQALGQGPEFLTYFNYEAQPDKSGLPSDRFSAERPEGSISTLTIQRTEQRDSAMYRCASSLGHTGYNEQFFGPGTRLTVL.